The text below deals with one TCR beta chain. In the authors' methods: Reference gene primer amplification yielded estimated nucleated cell counts. Assay: immunoSEQ multiplex PCR; the TCRdb copy retains only in-frame clones and omits some. V and J calls and clone size are copied from that table; D and trimming were computed from the DNA. The table shows around 100,000 clones, with roughly 84% occurring only once. This specimen comes from a study of blood T cell repertoires in COVID-19. Overall study: Samples representing acute and convalescent COVID-19 were sourced from the United States, Italy and Spain. PBMCs, B-cell-depleted T cells, or T cells provided the cDNA or gDNA that made up the material.

This clonotype was obtained from a human donor in a cohort sampled during active COVID-19. The sample consisted of peripheral blood.

CDR3 residues: CASLEGNEQFF. For the CDR3, the DNA is TGTGCCAGTCTCGAGGGCAATGAGCAGTTCTTC. The gene calls are TRBV2 and TRBJ2-1, with TRBD2 as a possible D gene (5 bases). The CDR3 spans 11 residues. Germline V gene lookup returns CDR1 SNHLY and CDR2 FYNNEI. V lost 9 bases to trimming and J lost 6 bases, with 9 bases between them.